This TCR beta chain was retrieved from a study of blood T cell repertoires in COVID-19. Study summary: Samples taken during acute and convalescent COVID-19 were collected in the United States, Italy and Spain. Sources were T cells, B-cell-depleted T cells, or PBMCs; the material itself was cDNA or gDNA.

V was trimmed by 4 bases and J by 5 bases, leaving 18 bases between them. Looked up from germline, CDR1 is SGDLS and CDR2 is YYNGEE. The length of the CDR3 is 15 residues. As originally analysed: Amplification of reference gene primers was used by the study to estimate nucleated cell counts. Assay: immunoSEQ multiplex PCR; the TCRdb copy retains only in-frame clones and omits some. V and J calls plus clone size are reproduced from that table; the DNA served to infer D and trimming. Here the sample spans 150,000 to 200,000 clones, 70% to 90% being singletons. Source material: peripheral blood. The clonotype comes from a man aged 35 to 55 with acute or convalescent COVID-19. This chain joins TRBV9 and TRBJ1-1; D might be TRBD1 (5 bases). The CDR3 spells CASSLSGGYPTEAFF. The CDR3 DNA reads TGTGCCAGCAGCCTCTCGGGGGGGTACCCGACTGAAGCTTTCTTT.